Here is one T cell receptor beta chain with its context. The sample originates from a study of blood T cell repertoires in COVID-19. Background on the study: Sample material is recorded as cDNA or gDNA derived from T cells, B-cell-depleted T cells, or PBMCs.

Method: immunoSEQ multiplex PCR; TCRdb's copy keeps in-frame clones and lacks some. The table has tens of thousands of clones, less than 90% seen once. CDR1 and CDR2 from the germline V gene are SGHTA and FQGNSA. J gave up 5 bases and V 1 base, and 5 bases lay outside the gene matches. This CDR3 has 15 amino acids. The sequencing sample was made of peripheral blood. The genes are TRBV7-2 and TRBJ1-5; 7 bases line up with TRBD1. The sequence came from a woman between 55 and 75 years old with active COVID-19. The CDR3, as DNA: TGTGCCAGCAGCTTAGAGACAGGGTGGGATCAGCCCCAGCATTTT. Protein: CASSLETGWDQPQHF.